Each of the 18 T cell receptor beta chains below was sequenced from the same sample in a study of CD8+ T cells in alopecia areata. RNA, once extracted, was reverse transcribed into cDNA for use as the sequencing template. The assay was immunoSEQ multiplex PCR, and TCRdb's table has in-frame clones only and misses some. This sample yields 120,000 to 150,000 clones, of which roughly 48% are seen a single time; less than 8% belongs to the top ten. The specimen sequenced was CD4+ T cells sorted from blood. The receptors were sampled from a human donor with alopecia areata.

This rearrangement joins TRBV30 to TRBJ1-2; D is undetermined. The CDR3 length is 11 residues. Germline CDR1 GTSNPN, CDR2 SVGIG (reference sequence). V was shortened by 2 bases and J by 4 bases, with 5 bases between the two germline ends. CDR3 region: CAWSTAYGYTF. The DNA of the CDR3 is TGTGCCTGGAGTACGGCCTATGGCTACACCTTC.

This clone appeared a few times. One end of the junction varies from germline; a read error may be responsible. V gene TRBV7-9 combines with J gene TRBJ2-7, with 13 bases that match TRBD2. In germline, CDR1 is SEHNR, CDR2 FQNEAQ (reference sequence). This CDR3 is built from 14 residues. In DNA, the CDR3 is TGTGCCAGCAGCTTCTCCGGGACTAGCGGGATGATAGACTTC. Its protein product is CASSFSGTSGMIDF. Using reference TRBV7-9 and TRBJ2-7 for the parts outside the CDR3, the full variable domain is DTGVSQNPRHKITKRGQNVTFRCDPISEHNRLYWYRQTLGQGPEFLTYFQNEAQLEKSRLLSDRFSAERPKGSFSTLEIQRTEQGDSAMYLCASSFSGTSGMIDFGPGTRLTVT.

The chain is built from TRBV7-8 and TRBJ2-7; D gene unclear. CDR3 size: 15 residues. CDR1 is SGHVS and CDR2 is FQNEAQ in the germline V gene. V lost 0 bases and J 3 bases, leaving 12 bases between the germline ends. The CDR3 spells CASSLARPQVYEQYF. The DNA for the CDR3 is TGTGCCAGCAGCTTAGCCCGTCCCCAGGTCTACGAGCAGTACTTC.

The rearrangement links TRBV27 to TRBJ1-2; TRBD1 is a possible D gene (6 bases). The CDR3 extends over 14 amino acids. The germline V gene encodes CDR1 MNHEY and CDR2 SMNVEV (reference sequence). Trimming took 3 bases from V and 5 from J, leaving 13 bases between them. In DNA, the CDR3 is TGTGCCAGCAGTTTGTCCCCCCAGGGGTATGGCTACACCTTC. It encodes CASSLSPQGYGYTF.

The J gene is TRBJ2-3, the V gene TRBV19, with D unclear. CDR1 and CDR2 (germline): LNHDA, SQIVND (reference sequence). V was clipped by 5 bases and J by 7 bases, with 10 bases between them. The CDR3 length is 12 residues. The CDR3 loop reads CASSSSSNTQYF. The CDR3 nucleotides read TGTGCCAGTAGTTCATCTTCTAATACGCAGTATTTT.

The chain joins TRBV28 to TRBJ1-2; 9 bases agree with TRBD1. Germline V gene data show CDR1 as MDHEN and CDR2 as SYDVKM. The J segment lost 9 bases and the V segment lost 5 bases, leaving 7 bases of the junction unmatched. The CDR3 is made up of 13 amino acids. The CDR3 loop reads CASSMGQGFSYTF. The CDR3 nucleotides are TGTGCCAGCAGTATGGGACAGGGATTCAGCTACACCTTC.

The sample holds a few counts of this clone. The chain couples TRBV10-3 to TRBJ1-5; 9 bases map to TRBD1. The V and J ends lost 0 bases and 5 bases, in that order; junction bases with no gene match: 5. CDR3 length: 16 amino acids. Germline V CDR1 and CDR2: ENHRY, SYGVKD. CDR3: CAISESAGQGYQPQHF. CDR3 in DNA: TGTGCCATCAGTGAGTCTGCCGGACAGGGGTATCAGCCCCAGCATTTT.

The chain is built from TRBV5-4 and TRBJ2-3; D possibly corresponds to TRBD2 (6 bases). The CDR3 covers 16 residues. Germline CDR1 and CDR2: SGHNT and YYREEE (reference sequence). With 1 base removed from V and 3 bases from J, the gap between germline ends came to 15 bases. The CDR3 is CASSLMAGLGTDTQYF. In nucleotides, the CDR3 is TGTGCCAGCAGCTTGATGGCGGGATTGGGTACAGATACGCAGTATTTT.

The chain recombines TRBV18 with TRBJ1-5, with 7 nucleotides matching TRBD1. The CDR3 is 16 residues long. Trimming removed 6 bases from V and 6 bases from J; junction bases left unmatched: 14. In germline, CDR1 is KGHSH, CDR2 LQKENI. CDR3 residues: CASSQNRDRLIQPQHF. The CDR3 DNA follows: TGTGCCAGCTCGCAAAATCGGGACAGATTAATTCAGCCCCAGCATTTT.

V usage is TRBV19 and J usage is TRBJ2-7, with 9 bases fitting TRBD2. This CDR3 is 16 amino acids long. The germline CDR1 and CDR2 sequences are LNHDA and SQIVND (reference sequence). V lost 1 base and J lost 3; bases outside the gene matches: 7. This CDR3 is CASSIVSAGGHYEQYF. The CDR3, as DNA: TGTGCCAGTAGTATAGTGTCGGCGGGAGGGCACTACGAGCAGTACTTC.

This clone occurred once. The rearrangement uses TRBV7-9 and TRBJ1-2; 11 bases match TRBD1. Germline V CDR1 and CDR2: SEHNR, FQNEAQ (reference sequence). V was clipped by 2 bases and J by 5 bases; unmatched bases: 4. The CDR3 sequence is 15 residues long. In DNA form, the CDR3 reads TGTGCCAGCAGCTTATCGGGACAGGGGGGTTATGGCTACACCTTC. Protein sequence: CASSLSGQGGYGYTF.

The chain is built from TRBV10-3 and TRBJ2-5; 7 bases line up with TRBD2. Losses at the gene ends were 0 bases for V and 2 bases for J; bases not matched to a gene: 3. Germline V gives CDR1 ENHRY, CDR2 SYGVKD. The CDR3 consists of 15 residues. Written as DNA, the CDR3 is TGTGCCATCAGTGAGTCAGCGGGGACTCAAGAGACCCAGTACTTC. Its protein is CAISESAGTQETQYF.

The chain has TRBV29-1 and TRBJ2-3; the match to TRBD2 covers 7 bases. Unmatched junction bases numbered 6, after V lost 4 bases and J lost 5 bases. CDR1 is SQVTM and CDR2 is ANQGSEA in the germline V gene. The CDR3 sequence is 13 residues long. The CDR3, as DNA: TGCAGCGTTGGCGGGAGCGTCGGAGATACGCAGTATTTT. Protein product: CSVGGSVGDTQYF.

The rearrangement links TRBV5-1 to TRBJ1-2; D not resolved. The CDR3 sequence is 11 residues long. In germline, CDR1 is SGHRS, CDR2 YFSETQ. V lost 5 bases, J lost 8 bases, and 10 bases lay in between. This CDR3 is CASRAYGGYTF. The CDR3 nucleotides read TGCGCCAGCAGGGCCTATGGAGGCTACACCTTC. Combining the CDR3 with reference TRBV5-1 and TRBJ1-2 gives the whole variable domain KAGVTQTPRYLIKTRGQQVTLSCSPISGHRSVSWYQQTPGQGLQFLFEYFSETQRNKGNFPGRFSGRQFSNSRSEMNVSTLELGDSALYLCASRAYGGYTFGSGTRLTVV.

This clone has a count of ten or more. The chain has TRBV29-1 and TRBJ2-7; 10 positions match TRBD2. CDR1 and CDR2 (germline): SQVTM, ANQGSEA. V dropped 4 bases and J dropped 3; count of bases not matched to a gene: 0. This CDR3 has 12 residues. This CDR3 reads CSVGTSGYEQYF. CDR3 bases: TGCAGCGTTGGGACTAGCGGCTACGAGCAGTACTTC.

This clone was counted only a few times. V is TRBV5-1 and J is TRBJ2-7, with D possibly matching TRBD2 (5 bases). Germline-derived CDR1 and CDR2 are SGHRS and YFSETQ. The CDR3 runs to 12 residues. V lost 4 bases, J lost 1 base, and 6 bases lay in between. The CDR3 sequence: CASSSGSYEQYF. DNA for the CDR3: TGCGCCAGCAGCAGCGGATCCTACGAGCAGTACTTC.

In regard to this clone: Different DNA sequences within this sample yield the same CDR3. Here the CDR3 DNA reads TGTGCCAGCAGCTTAGGGGGAAGCACTGAAGCTTTCTTT. Amino acids: CASSLGGSTEAFF. This chain links TRBV7-9 with TRBJ1-1; no firm D call. Germline CDR1 and CDR2: SEHNR and FQNEAQ (reference sequence). This CDR3 is built from 13 residues. V gave up 1 base and J gave up 4 bases, with 7 bases separating them.

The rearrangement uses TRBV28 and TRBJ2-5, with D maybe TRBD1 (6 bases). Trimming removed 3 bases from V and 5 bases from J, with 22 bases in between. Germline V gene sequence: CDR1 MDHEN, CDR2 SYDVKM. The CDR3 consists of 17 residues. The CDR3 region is CASSFPPYRVDGETQYF. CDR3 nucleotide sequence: TGTGCCAGCAGTTTCCCGCCGTACAGGGTGGATGGGGAGACCCAGTACTTC.